The 6 T cell receptor beta chains below all came from one sample that was sequenced in a study of CD8 T cells in ankylosing spondylitis. Study findings and constraints: In ankylosing spondylitis blood, a motif of roughly 8 highly homologous TCR beta variants appeared characteristic.

For these TCRs, the target antigens are not known. TCRdb itself ran the 5' RACE reads through MiXCR, one entry per CDR3 protein. Among 350,000 to 450,000 distinct CDR3 sequences listed, 26% were seen once. Source material: blood, either unsorted or a sorted T cell fraction (not recorded which). The receptors come from a male donor with ankylosing spondylitis.

A few counts support this clonotype. This chain connects TRBV20-1 to TRBJ1-4; 7 positions agree with TRBD1. The J segment lost 5 bases and the V segment lost 7 bases, leaving 10 bases of the junction unmatched. CDR1 is DFQATT, CDR2 SNEGSKA, per germline (reference sequence). This CDR3 has 14 amino acids. As DNA, the CDR3 is TGCAGTGGGCGAGGCGGGACAGAGAATGAAAAACTGTTTTTT. This sequence encodes CSGRGGTENEKLFF.

The table lists this clonotype with a few counts. The rearrangement joins TRBV7-2 to TRBJ2-1; D might be TRBD1 (5 bases). With 4 bases removed from V and 8 bases from J, the gap between germline ends came to 21 bases. The CDR3 sequence is 16 residues long. Germline CDR1 and CDR2: SGHTA and FQGNSA. The DNA of the CDR3 is TGTGCCAGCAGCTCCCGAAGGCAGGGAAGTGTACATGAGCAGTTCTTC. It specifies CASSSRRQGSVHEQFF. The full variable domain, in which reference TRBV7-2 and TRBJ2-1 provide the parts outside the CDR3, is GAGVSQSPSNKVTEKGKDVELRCDPISGHTALYWYRQSLGQGLEFLIYFQGNSAPDKSGLPSDRFSAERTGGSVSTLTIQRTQQEDSAVYLCASSSRRQGSVHEQFFGPGTRLTVL.

This clonotype was observed many times. The J gene is TRBJ2-3, the V gene TRBV29-1, with unresolved D. The germline CDR1 and CDR2 sequences are SQVTM and ANQGSEA. V was pared by 3 bases and J by 5 bases, with 3 bases between. The CDR3 length is 10 residues. The CDR3 DNA reads as TGCAGCGTTGAGATAGATACGCAGTATTTT. Its protein product is CSVEIDTQYF.

The chain recombines TRBV7-9 with TRBJ1-1; D remains ambiguous. Trimming removed 3 bases at V and 4 bases at J, with 15 bases between. In germline, CDR1 is SEHNR, CDR2 FQNEAQ (reference sequence). The CDR3 spans 15 residues. The CDR3 DNA reads as TGTGCCAGCAGCTTGGTCGGTCGGGGTGGCACTGAAGCTTTCTTT. It encodes CASSLVGRGGTEAFF.

Ten or more counts support this clonotype. The chain couples TRBV29-1 to TRBJ2-1; D is perhaps TRBD2 (6 bases). Trimming stripped 8 bases from V and 5 bases from J, with 13 bases between. This CDR3 comprises 12 residues. From germline, CDR1 is SQVTM and CDR2 ANQGSEA. The CDR3 protein is CSNTVADNEQFF. CDR3 DNA sequence: TGCAGCAATACCGTAGCGGACAATGAGCAGTTCTTC.

The chain employs TRBV6-1 and TRBJ1-5; D not resolved. V shed 1 base and J shed 7 bases, with 8 bases lying between them. The CDR3 is 13 residues long. Germline V gene lookup returns CDR1 MNHNS and CDR2 SASEGT. The CDR3 reads CASSEGGLQPQHF. The DNA of the CDR3 is TGTGCCAGCAGTGAAGGAGGGCTCCAGCCCCAGCATTTT.